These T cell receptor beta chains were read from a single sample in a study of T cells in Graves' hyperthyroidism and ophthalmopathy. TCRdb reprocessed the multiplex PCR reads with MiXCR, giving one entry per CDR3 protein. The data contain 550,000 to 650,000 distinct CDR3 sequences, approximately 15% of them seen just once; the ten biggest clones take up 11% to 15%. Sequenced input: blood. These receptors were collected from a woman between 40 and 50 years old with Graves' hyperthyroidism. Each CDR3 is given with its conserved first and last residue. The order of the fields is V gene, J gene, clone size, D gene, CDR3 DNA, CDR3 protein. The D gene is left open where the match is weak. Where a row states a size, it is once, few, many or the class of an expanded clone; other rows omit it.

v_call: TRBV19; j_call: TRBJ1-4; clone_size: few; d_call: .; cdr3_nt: .; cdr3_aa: CASSVGPGNEKLFF
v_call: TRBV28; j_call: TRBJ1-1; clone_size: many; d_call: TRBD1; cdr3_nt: TGTGCCAGCAGCTCCAGGGACAGGTACACTGAAGCTTTCTTT; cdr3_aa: CASSSRDRYTEAFF
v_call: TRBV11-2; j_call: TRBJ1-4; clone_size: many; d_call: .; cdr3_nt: TGTGCCAGCAGCTCCGACATCCGGGGAAAACTGTTTTTT; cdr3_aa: CASSSDIRGKLFF
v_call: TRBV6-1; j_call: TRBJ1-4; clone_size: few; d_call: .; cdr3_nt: TGTGCCAGCAGAAAAGACAGTAATCAAAATGAAAAACTGTTTTTT; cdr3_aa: CASRKDSNQNEKLFF
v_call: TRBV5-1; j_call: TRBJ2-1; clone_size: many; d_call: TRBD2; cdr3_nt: TGTGCCAGCAGCTTAACGGGAGGCGCGTACAATGAGCAGTTCTTC; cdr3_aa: CASSLTGGAYNEQFF
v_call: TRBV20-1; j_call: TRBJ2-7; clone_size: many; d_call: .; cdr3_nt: TGCAGTGCTAGTCCGGCCGGGTCCTACGAGCAGTACTTC; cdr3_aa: CSASPAGSYEQYF
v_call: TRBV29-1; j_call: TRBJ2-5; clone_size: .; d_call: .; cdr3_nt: TGCAGCGTACCTGGGTTATCCCAAGAGACCCAGTACTTC; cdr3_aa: CSVPGLSQETQYF
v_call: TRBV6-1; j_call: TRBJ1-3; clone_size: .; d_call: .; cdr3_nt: TGTGCCAGCAGGACCACAGCGAACTCTGGAAACACCATATATTTT; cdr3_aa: CASRTTANSGNTIYF
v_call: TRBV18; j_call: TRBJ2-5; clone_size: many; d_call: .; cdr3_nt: TGTGCCAGCTCACCGGCAAGCGGAGAGACCCAGTACTTC; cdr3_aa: CASSPASGETQYF
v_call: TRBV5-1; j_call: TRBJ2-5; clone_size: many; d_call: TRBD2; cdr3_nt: TGCGCCAGCAGTAGCGGGAGGGCGGATGAGACCCAGTACTTC; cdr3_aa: CASSSGRADETQYF
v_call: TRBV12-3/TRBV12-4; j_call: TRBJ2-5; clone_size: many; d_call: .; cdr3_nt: TGTGCCAGCACCACCCGCCGGCGGTTCCAAGAGACCCAGTACTTC; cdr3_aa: CASTTRRRFQETQYF
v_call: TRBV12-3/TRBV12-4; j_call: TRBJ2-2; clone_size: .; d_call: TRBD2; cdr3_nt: TGTGCCAGCAGCCCTAGCGGGGGGGCATCAGGGGAGCTGTTTTTT; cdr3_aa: CASSPSGGASGELFF
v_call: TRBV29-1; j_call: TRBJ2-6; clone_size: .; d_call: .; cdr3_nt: TGCAGCGTTGACGAGGCAACCACTCTTGGGGCCAACGTCCTGACTTTC; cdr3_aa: CSVDEATTLGANVLTF
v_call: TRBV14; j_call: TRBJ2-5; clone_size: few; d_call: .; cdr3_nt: TGTGCCAGCAGCCAAGTGGGCACGATGACCCAGTACTTC; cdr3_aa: CASSQVGTMTQYF
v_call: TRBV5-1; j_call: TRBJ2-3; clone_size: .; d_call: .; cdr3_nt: TGTGCCAGCAGTGTAGGACTGGGCTACACAGATACGCAGTATTTT; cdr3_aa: CASSVGLGYTDTQYF
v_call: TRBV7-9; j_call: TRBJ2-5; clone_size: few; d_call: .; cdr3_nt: TGTGCCAGCAGCTGGACCCCCGTGGAGACCCAGTACTTC; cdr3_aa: CASSWTPVETQYF
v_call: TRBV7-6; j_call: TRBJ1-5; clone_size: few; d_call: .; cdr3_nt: TGTGCCAGCAGCTTTTCCCAGGGGTGGCATCAGCCCCAGCATTTT; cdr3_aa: CASSFSQGWHQPQHF
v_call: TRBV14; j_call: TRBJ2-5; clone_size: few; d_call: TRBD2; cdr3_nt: TGTGCCAGCAGCCAAGATTTCGCTAGCGGGAACCGGGAGACCCAGTACTTC; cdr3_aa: CASSQDFASGNRETQYF
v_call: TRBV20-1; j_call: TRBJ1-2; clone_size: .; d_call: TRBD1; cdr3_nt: TGCAGTGCTACCTCATCAGGACAGGGGGCTAACTATGGCTACACCTTC; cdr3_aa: CSATSSGQGANYGYTF
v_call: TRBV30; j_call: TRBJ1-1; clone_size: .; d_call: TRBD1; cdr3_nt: TGTGCCTGGAAGCACCGGGACAGGAACACTGAAGCTTTCTTT; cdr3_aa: CAWKHRDRNTEAFF
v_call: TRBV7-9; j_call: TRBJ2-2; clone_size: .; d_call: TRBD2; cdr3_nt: TGTGCCAGCAGCTCGGGACTAGCGGAACTCCAGAGGAACACCGGGGAGCTGTTTTTT; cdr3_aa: CASSSGLAELQRNTGELFF
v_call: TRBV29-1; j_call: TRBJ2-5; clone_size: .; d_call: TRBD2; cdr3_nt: TGCAGCGCCTGGACTAGCGAAGAGACCCAGTACTTC; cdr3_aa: CSAWTSEETQYF
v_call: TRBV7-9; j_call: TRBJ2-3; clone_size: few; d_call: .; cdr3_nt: TGTGCCAGCAGCCCCCTTAGGGATAGGGCACCAGATACGCAGTATTTT; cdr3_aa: CASSPLRDRAPDTQYF
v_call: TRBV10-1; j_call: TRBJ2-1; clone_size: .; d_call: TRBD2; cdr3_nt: TGCGCCAGCAGTGAAGGACTAGCGGGAGAGGTGAGAAATGAGCAGTTCTTC; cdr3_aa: CASSEGLAGEVRNEQFF
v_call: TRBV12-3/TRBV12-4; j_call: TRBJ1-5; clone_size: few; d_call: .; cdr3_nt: TGTGCCAGCAGTTTTCTTTCCGGGTCCAGCAATCAGCCCCAGCATTTT; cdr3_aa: CASSFLSGSSNQPQHF
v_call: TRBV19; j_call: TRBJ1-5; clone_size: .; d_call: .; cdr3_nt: TGTGCCAGTAGTATTCACTACCGGGATTATAGCAATCAGCCCCAGCATTTT; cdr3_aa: CASSIHYRDYSNQPQHF
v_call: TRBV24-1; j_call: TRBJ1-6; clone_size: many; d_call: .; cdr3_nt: TGTGCCACCTCACCGGGCGGGGGGACCCTCCACTTT; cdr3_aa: CATSPGGGTLHF
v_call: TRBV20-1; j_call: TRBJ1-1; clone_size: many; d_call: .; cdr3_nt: TGCAGTGCTAGGATTAGCAGGTTGGGGTTGGCTGAAGCTTTCTTT; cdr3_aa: CSARISRLGLAEAFF
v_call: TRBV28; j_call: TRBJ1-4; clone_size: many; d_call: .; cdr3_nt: TGTGCCAGCAGATCGACGGGTACCTCAGGAGAAAAACTGTTTTTT; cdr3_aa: CASRSTGTSGEKLFF
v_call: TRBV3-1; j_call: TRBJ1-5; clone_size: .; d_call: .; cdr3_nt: TGTGCCAGCAGCCAACGCAGCCAGAGCCGCAATCAGCCCCAGCATTTT; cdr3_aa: CASSQRSQSRNQPQHF
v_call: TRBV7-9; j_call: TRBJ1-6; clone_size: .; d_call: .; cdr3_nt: TGTGCCAGCAGCTTAAAAGGGGATAATTCACCCCTCCACTTT; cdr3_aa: CASSLKGDNSPLHF
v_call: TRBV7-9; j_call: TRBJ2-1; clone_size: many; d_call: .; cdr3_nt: TGTGCCAGCAAAGCTGGGAGTGGTAATGAGCAGTTCTTC; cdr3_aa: CASKAGSGNEQFF
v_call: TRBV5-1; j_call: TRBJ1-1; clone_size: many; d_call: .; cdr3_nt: TGCGCCAGCAGCTTGGTAGGGATCACTGAAGCTTTCTTT; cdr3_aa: CASSLVGITEAFF
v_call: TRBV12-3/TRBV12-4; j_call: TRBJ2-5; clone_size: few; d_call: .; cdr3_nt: TGTGCCAGCAGTTTCCCTAGCTCCGGTAGTCAGACCCAGTACTTC; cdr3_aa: CASSFPSSGSQTQYF
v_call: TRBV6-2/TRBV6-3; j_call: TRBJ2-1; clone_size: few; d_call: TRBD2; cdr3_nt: TGTGCCAGCAATTTTGACCTCGGACTAGCGGCATACAATGAGCAGTTCTTC; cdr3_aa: CASNFDLGLAAYNEQFF
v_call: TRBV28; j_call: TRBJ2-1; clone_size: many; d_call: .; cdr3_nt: TGTGCCAGCACCAGCGGGGAGGGGGGCTCCTACAATGAGCAGTTCTTC; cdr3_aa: CASTSGEGGSYNEQFF
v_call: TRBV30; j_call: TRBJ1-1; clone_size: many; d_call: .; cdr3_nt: TGTGCCTGGAGTGTTTTCAAGGCCATGAACACTGAAGCTTTCTTT; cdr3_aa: CAWSVFKAMNTEAFF
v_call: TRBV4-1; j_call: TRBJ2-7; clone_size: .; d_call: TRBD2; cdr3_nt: TGCGCCAGCAGCCAAGAATCTAGCGGGAGGGAAAAGCAGTACTTC; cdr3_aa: CASSQESSGREKQYF
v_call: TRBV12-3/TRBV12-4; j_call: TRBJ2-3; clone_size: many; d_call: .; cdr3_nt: TGTGCCAGCAGTTTCCACCTCACTAGAGACTACACAGATACGCAGTATTTT; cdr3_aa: CASSFHLTRDYTDTQYF
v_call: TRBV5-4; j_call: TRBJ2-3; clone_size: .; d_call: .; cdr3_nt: TGTGCCAGCAGCTTATTCCCTTGGGCGGACACCCCCCATGATACGCAGTATTTT; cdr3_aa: CASSLFPWADTPHDTQYF
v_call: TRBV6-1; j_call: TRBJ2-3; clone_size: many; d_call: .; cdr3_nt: TGTGCCAGCAGGTTTCGAAGCGGAGGGCGAGATACGCAGTATTTT; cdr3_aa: CASRFRSGGRDTQYF
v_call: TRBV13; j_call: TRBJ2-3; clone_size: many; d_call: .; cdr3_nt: TGTGCCAGCAGCCAAGGGCAGGGGGGACCCAGCACAGATACGCAGTATTTT; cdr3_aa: CASSQGQGGPSTDTQYF
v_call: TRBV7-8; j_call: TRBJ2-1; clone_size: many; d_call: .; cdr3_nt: TGTGCCAGCAGCTTAGAAGCCCTAGGGTCCCTATACAATGAGCAGTTCTTC; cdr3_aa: CASSLEALGSLYNEQFF
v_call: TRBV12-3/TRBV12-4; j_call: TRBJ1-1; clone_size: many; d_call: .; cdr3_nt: TGTGCCAGCAGTTTGAGTGGCCAACAGAACACTGAAGCTTTCTTT; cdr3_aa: CASSLSGQQNTEAFF
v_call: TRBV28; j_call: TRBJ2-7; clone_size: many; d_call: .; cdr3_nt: TGTGCCAGCAGTTTATGGCGGACTACGGACGAGCAGTACTTC; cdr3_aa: CASSLWRTTDEQYF
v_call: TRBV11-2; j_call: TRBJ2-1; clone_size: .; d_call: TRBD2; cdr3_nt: TGTGCCAGCAGCTTAGAAGATGAAGCGGGAGGGCCAAGTTACAATGAGCAGTTCTTC; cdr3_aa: CASSLEDEAGGPSYNEQFF
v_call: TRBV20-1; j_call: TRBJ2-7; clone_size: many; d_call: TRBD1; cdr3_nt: TGCAGCCGGCTAGGGACAGGGGGTTCCTACGAGCAGTACTTC; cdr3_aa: CSRLGTGGSYEQYF
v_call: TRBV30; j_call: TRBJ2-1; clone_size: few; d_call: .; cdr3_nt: TGTGCCTGGAGTAAGGCGTACAATGAGCAGTTCTTC; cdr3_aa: CAWSKAYNEQFF